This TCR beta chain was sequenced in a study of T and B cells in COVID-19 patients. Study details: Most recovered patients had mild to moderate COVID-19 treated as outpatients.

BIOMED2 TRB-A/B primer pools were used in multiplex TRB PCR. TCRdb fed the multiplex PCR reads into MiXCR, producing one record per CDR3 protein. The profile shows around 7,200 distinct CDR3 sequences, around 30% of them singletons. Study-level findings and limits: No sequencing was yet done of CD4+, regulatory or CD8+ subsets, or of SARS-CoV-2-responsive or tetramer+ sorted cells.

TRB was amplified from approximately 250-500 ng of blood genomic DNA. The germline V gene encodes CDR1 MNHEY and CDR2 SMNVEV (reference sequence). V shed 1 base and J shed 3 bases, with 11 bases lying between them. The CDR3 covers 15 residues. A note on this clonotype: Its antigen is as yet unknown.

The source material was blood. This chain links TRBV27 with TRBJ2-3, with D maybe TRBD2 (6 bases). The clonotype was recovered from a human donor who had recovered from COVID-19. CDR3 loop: CASSLYGGSTDTQYF. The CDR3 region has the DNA TGTGCCAGCAGTTTATACGGGGGAAGTACAGATACGCAGTATTTT.